This is a list of T cell receptor beta chains from one sample in a study of blood T cell repertoires in COVID-19. Libraries were prepared by immunoSEQ multiplex PCR; TCRdb keeps only in-frame clonotypes and omits some of them. This sample has roughly 400,000 clones, with 88% found just once. Sequenced sample: PBMCs or T cells enriched from blood (not recorded which). The receptors shown here come from a young woman who had been exposed to COVID-19. Both conserved end residues are part of each CDR3. The D gene is left open where the match is weak. Clone sizes are given selectively: once, few, many, or a class where the clone is expanded.

j_call v_call clone_size d_call cdr3_aa cdr3_nt
TRBJ1-2 TRBV7-9 . . CASSFFPSEANYGYTF TGTGCCAGCAGCTTTTTCCCTTCCGAGGCCAACTATGGCTACACCTTC
TRBJ1-1 TRBV28 . TRBD1 CASSLQGAQTEAFF TGTGCCAGCAGTTTACAGGGGGCGCAAACTGAAGCTTTCTTT
TRBJ2-1 TRBV7-9 . TRBD2 CASSLVSSGRNEQFF TGTGCCAGCAGCTTAGTGTCTAGCGGGAGGAATGAGCAGTTCTTC
TRBJ2-2 TRBV6-2/TRBV6-3 few . CASSYPLFRELFF TGTGCCAGCAGTTACCCACTCTTCCGAGAGCTGTTTTTT
TRBJ2-7 TRBV28 . . CASSYRVVSYEQYF TGTGCCAGCAGTTACAGGGTGGTTAGCTACGAGCAGTACTTC
TRBJ1-1 TRBV29-1 . . CSAIKTDGYTEAFF TGCAGCGCTATTAAGACAGATGGGTACACTGAAGCTTTCTTT
TRBJ2-1 TRBV9 . TRBD2 CASRAPGLAAPEQFF TGTGCCAGCAGAGCCCCGGGACTAGCGGCGCCTGAGCAGTTCTTC
TRBJ2-1 TRBV23-1 . TRBD2 CASSQSRKGTSGGDNEQFF TGCGCCAGCAGTCAATCCCGTAAGGGGACTAGCGGGGGTGACAATGAGCAGTTCTTC
TRBJ2-2 TRBV7-3 . TRBD1 CASSVLRWDRGQVGNTGELFF TGTGCCAGCAGCGTCTTAAGGTGGGACAGGGGGCAGGTTGGGAACACCGGGGAGCTGTTTTTT
TRBJ2-7 TRBV4-1 . TRBD2 CASSQIPSGGSDF TGCGCCAGCAGCCAAATTCCTAGCGGGGGTTCGGACTTC
TRBJ1-1 TRBV6-2/TRBV6-3 once . CASSIPWRDMNTEAFF TGTGCCAGCAGTATCCCTTGGAGGGATATGAACACTGAAGCTTTCTTT
TRBJ2-7 TRBV28 . . CASRSHGGGARIDEQYF TGTGCCAGCAGGTCCCATGGTGGAGGGGCACGCATCGACGAGCAGTACTTC
TRBJ1-3 TRBV7-8 . . CASSLGASGNTIYF TGTGCCAGCAGCTTAGGGGCATCTGGAAACACCATATATTTT
TRBJ2-5 TRBV29-1 . . CSVDPGGRETQYF TGCAGCGTTGACCCAGGGGGGCGAGAGACCCAGTACTTC
TRBJ2-5 TRBV6-2/TRBV6-3 once TRBD2 CASSYAGGPVETQYF TGTGCCAGCAGTTACGCGGGGGGGCCAGTGGAGACCCAGTACTTC
TRBJ1-6 TRBV2 . . CASSEEGIKSPLHF TGTGCCAGCAGTGAAGAGGGGATAAAGTCACCCCTCCACTTT
TRBJ2-3 TRBV5-1 . TRBD2 CASSSTGGLDTQYF TGCGCCAGCAGCTCGACGGGGGGTTTAGATACGCAGTATTTT
TRBJ1-5 TRBV7-2 . TRBD1 CASSLISGQGILPQHF TGTGCCAGCAGCTTAATTTCGGGACAGGGAATTCTTCCCCAGCATTTT
TRBJ2-7 TRBV21-1 . . CASSIRGPSEQYF TGTGCCAGCAGCATAAGGGGTCCAAGCGAGCAGTACTTC
TRBJ1-2 TRBV10-1 . . CASSEAGSYGYTF TGCGCCAGCAGTGAGGCGGGCAGCTATGGCTACACCTTC
TRBJ2-7 TRBV25-1 . . CASSERGLSYEQYF TGTGCCAGCAGTGAACGTGGGCTCTCCTACGAGCAGTACTTC
TRBJ1-1 TRBV9 . . CASSVLQENTEAFF TGTGCCAGCAGCGTGCTACAGGAGAACACTGAAGCTTTCTTT
TRBJ2-1 TRBV19 . . CASTLPGGGPGTNEQFF TGTGCCAGTACCCTACCGGGAGGGGGCCCGGGTACGAATGAGCAGTTCTTC
TRBJ1-5 TRBV19 . . CASSTNINSNQPQHF TGTGCCAGTAGTACAAACATTAATAGCAATCAGCCCCAGCATTTT
TRBJ1-2 TRBV25-1 . . CASSESPGAGYGYTF TGTGCCAGCAGTGAATCCCCCGGGGCGGGATATGGCTACACCTTC
TRBJ2-3 TRBV4-3 . . CASSQGTWGLRADTQYF TGCGCCAGCAGCCAAGGAACGTGGGGGCTGAGGGCAGATACGCAGTATTTT
TRBJ2-2 TRBV6-5 once TRBD2 CASSRGLAGSGELFF TGTGCCAGCAGCCGAGGTTTAGCGGGATCCGGGGAGCTGTTTTTT
TRBJ1-1 TRBV5-8 . . CASSLQGMNTEAFF TGTGCCAGCAGCTTACAGGGCATGAACACTGAAGCTTTCTTT
TRBJ1-4 TRBV2 . TRBD1 CASSEMWATGEKLFF TGTGCCAGCAGTGAAATGTGGGCGACAGGGGAAAAACTGTTTTTT
TRBJ2-1 TRBV28 . TRBD2 CASSLATSGSFNEQFF TGTGCCAGCAGTTTAGCAACTAGCGGGAGCTTCAATGAGCAGTTCTTC
TRBJ1-5 TRBV3-1/TRBV3-2 . . CASSGQSSIGPQHF TGTGCCAGTTCCGGACAGTCCTCCATCGGGCCCCAGCATTTT
TRBJ1-5 TRBV28 . TRBD1 CASNVGGNSNQPQHF TGTGCCAGCAACGTAGGGGGCAATAGCAATCAGCCCCAGCATTTT
TRBJ2-2 TRBV7-3 . . CASSLFATTNTGELFF TGTGCCAGCAGCTTATTTGCGACAACGAACACCGGGGAGCTGTTTTTT
TRBJ2-7 TRBV7-2 . TRBD1 CASSSPTGDRVAQYF TGTGCCAGCAGCTCCCCCACTGGGGACAGAGTCGCGCAGTACTTC
TRBJ1-2 TRBV4-3 . TRBD1 CASSELDRDSNYGYTF TGCGCCAGCAGCGAACTTGACCGGGACAGTAACTATGGCTACACCTTC
TRBJ2-1 TRBV7-9 . TRBD2 CASSLDSGLAYNEQFF TGTGCCAGCAGCCTAGACTCGGGACTAGCTTATAATGAGCAGTTCTTC
TRBJ1-2 TRBV30 . . CAWSRGSDGYTF TGTGCCTGGAGTCGGGGATCGGATGGCTACACCTTC
TRBJ1-2 TRBV5-4 . TRBD1 CASTNRGQDYGYTF TGTGCCAGCACTAACAGGGGGCAGGACTATGGCTACACCTTC
TRBJ1-5 TRBV28 . . CASSPTGGSQPQHF TGTGCCAGCAGCCCCACGGGGGGGAGTCAGCCCCAGCATTTT
TRBJ2-3 TRBV6-5 . . CASRKQGSDTQYF TGTGCCAGCAGGAAACAGGGTTCAGATACGCAGTATTTT
TRBJ1-5 TRBV7-8 . . CASSSRGNGNQPQHF TGTGCCAGCAGCTCCAGGGGAAACGGCAATCAGCCCCAGCATTTT
TRBJ1-1 TRBV30 . . CAWSVSTEAFF TGTGCCTGGAGTGTCTCCACTGAAGCTTTCTTT
TRBJ1-3 TRBV6-5 few . CASTRTGGSGNTIYF TGTGCCAGCACTCGAACGGGGGGGTCTGGAAACACCATATATTTT
TRBJ1-2 TRBV27 . TRBD1 CASSSKSTGWDYGYTF TGTGCCAGCAGTTCAAAATCGACAGGGTGGGACTATGGCTACACCTTC
TRBJ2-1 TRBV19 . TRBD2 CATGGLAYYNEQFF TGTGCCACCGGGGGACTAGCGTACTACAATGAGCAGTTCTTC
TRBJ2-7 TRBV6-5 . TRBD2 CASILASGYEQYF TGTGCCAGCATCTTAGCTAGCGGCTACGAGCAGTACTTC
TRBJ2-1 TRBV5-1 . TRBD1 CASRTGTAAYNEQFF TGCGCCAGCAGAACCGGGACAGCGGCTTACAATGAGCAGTTCTTC
TRBJ1-2 TRBV7-8 . . CASSSRLREGYTF TGTGCCAGCAGCTCAAGGTTGAGGGAAGGCTACACCTTC
TRBJ2-3 TRBV19 once . CASSIGRDTQYF TGTGCCAGTAGTATCGGTCGGGATACGCAGTATTTT
TRBJ1-2 TRBV28 . . CASSREQGNNGYTF TGTGCCAGCAGTCGAGAACAGGGAAATAACGGCTACACCTTC
TRBJ2-2 TRBV6-5 . TRBD1 CASSPRDRETGELFF TGTGCCAGCAGCCCCCGGGACAGGGAAACCGGGGAGCTGTTTTTT
TRBJ2-1 TRBV7-2 . TRBD2 CASSLVAGGPSSYNEQFF TGTGCCAGCAGCTTAGTAGCGGGAGGGCCTAGCTCCTACAATGAGCAGTTCTTC